This T cell receptor (beta chain) originates from a study of shared clonotypes between healthy human individuals. Background on the study: With ages of 18 to 49, the donors were two women and a few men.

Only in-frame clones appear in the TCRdb table, and some are missing; sequencing was by immunoSEQ multiplex PCR. The repertoire has approximately 2.5 million clones, around nine tenths of them found once; the top ten carry around 0.15%. Findings and limits, study-wide: Non-shared clonotypes had lower generation probabilities than clonotypes shared by all four sorted-subset donors.

Subsets obtained from CD4+ cells comprised CD45RA+ naive and CD45RA-negative memory cells. In the case of this clone: Its matching antigen is unknown. One end of the junction does not line up with germline, which may come from a read error.

Sequencing was done on a sample of naive CD4+ T cells sorted from blood. This sample's subset: CD45RA+ positively selected. The sequence came from a man aged 18 to 30 in good health.

Here the CDR3 reads CASGDIAKNIQYF. The CDR3 DNA follows: TGTGCCAGCGGTGATATAGCCAAAAACATTCAGTACTTC. The chain is built from TRBV6-1 and TRBJ2-4; D call uncertain. The CDR3 consists of 13 residues. CDR1 MNHNS and CDR2 SASEGT come from the germline V gene.